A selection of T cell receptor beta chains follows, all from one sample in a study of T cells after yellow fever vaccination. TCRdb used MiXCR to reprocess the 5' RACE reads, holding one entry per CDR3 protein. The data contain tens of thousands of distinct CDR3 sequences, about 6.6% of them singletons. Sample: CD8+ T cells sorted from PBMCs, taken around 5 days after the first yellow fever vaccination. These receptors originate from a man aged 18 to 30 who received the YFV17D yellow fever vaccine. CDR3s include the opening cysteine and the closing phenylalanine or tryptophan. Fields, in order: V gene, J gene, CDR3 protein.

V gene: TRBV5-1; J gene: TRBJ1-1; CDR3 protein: CASSLVGQGETEAFF
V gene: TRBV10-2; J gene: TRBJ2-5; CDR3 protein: CASRWASAQETQYF
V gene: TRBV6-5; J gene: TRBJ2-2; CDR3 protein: CASTGTGWTGELFF
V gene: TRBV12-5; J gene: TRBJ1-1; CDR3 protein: CASGLPTDARTEAFF
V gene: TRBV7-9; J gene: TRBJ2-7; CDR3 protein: CASSLGPTGEQYF
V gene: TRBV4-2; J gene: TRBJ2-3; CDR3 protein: CASSRLAGPDTQYF
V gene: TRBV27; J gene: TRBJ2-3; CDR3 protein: CASSLSVGRVGDTQYF
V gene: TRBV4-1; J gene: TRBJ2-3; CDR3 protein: CASSQDGQGNTDTQYF
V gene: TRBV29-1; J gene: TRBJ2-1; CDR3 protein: CSVAAGGLYNEQFF
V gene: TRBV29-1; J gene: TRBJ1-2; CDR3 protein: CSVEVFVGTEGFGYTF
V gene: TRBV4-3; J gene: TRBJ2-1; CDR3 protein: CASSHLAGGWYEQFF
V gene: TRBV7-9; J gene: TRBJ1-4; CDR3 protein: CASSSSAIATNEKLFF
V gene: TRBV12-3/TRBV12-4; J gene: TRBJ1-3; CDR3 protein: CASSLALNPGTIYF
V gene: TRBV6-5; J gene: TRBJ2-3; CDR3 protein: CASSYSGGFADTQYF
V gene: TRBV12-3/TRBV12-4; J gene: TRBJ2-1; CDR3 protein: CASSAGLAGPWQFF
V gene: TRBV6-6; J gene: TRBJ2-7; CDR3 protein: CATFAGLYEQYF
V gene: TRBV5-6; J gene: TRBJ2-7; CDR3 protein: CASSDGTGGPRYEQYF
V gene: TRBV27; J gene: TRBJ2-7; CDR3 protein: CASSIRTSGVDEQYF
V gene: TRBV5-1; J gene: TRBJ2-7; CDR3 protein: CASSLDRGISYEQYF
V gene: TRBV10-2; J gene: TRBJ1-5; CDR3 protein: CASSPSRNSNQPQHF
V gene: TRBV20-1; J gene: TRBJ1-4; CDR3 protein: CSARAPGLGNEKLFF
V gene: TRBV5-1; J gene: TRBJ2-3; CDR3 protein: CASSLDRITRMTDTQYF
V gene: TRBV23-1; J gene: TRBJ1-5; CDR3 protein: CAILPRGQGGQPQHF
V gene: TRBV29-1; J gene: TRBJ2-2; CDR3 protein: CSVGVQGLSGELFF
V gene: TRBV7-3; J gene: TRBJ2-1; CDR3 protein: CASTAGGSYNEQFF
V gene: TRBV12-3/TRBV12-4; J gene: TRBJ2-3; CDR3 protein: CASSFPGAADTQYF
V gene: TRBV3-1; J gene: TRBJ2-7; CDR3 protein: CASSYRGGPYEQYF
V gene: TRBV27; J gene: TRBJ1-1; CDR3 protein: CASRFPSLAAFF
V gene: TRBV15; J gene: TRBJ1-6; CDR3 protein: CATSRATGGAGDSPLHF
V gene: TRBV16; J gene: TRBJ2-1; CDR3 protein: CATSQQIRETSEFYNEQFF
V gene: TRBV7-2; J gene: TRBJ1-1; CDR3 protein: CASSPLVGQIMNTEAFF
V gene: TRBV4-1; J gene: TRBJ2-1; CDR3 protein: CASSPPPGGDEQFF
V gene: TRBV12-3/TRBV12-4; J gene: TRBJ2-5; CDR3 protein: CASSFGVAGEGETQYF
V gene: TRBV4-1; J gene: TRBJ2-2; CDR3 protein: CASSQETGTLNTGELFF
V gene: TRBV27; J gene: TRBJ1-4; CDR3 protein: CASRASNEKLFF
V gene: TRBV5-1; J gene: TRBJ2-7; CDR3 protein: CASSYGITYEQYF
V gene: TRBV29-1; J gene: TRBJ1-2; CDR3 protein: CSARGAGAYGYTF
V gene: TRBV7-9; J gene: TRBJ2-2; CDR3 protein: CASQTGELFF
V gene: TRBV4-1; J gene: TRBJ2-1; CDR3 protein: CASSLGPTTPYNEQFF
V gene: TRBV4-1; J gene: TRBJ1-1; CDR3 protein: CASSPSSLLNTEAFF